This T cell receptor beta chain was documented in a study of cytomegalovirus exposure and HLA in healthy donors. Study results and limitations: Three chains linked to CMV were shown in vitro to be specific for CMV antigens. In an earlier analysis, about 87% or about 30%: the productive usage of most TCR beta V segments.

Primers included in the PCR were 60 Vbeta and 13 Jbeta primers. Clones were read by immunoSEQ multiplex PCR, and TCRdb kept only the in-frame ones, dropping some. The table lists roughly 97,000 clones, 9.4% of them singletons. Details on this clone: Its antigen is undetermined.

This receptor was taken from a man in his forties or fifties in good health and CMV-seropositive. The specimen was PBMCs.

This CDR3 reads CASSFGQGYEQYF. CDR3 sequence (DNA): TGTGCCAGCAGTTTTGGACAGGGCTACGAGCAGTACTTC. The chain couples TRBV27 to TRBJ2-7, with 8 bases matching TRBD1. The CDR3 loop spans 13 amino acids. The junction had 1 base not matched to a gene; V was cut back by 3 bases and J by 3 bases. The germline CDR1 and CDR2 sequences are MNHEY and SMNVEV (reference sequence).